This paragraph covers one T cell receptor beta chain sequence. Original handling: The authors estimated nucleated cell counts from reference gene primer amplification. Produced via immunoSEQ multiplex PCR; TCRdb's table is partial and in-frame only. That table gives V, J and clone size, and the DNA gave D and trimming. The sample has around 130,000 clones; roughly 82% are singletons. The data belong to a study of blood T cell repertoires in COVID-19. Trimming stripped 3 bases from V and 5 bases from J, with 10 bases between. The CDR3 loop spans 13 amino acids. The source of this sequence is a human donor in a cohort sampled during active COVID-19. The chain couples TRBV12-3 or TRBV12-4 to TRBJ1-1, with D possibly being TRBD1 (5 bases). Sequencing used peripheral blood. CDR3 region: CASSLKGRTEAFF. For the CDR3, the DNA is TGTGCCAGCAGTTTGAAGGGGCGGACTGAAGCTTTCTTT.